This T cell receptor (beta chain) was recorded in a study of response to subunit inactivated influenza vaccine. General observations from the study: Researchers suggested that each seasonal influenza vaccination recruits few new T cells.

TCRdb reprocessed the RT-PCR reads via MiXCR and lists one record per CDR3 protein. The sample includes a few hundred thousand distinct CDR3 sequences, approximately 12% of them seen just once. This clonotype was seen many times. Its antigen remains unknown. Germline CDR1 and CDR2: MNHEY and SVGEGT. There are 14 residues in the CDR3. Trimming removed 4 bases from V and 0 bases from J, with 7 bases in between. The chain couples TRBV6-2 or TRBV6-3 to TRBJ2-1; maybe TRBD1 (6 bases). The clonotype originates from a man between 50 and 59 years old who received an inactivated influenza vaccine. The material was non-naive T cells sorted from PBMCs, obtained approximately 15 days before vaccination. As DNA, the CDR3 is TGTGCCAGCAGTTTGGACAGCTCCTACAATGAGCAGTTCTTC. Its translation: CASSLDSSYNEQFF.